Below are 5 T cell receptor beta chains sequenced from a single sample in a study of cytotoxic CD8 clonotypes in ibrutinib-treated CLL. Here immunoSEQ multiplex PCR was the method, and the copy in TCRdb shows in-frame clones only, minus some. Counted here are around 92,000 clones, over 60% occurring once; the ten biggest clones make up approximately 25%. Sequences were derived from PBMCs, sampled after 24 months of ibrutinib treatment. Receptors were obtained from a human donor with chronic lymphocytic leukemia.

J is TRBJ2-1 and V is TRBV7-2; 12 bases are shared with TRBD2. Germline V CDR1 and CDR2: SGHTA, FQGNSA. V was clipped by 0 bases and J by 0 bases; unmatched bases: 9. CDR3 length: 20 amino acids. Here the CDR3 DNA reads TGTGCCAGCAGCTTAGCCTACACTAGCGGGAGGAGGAGCTCCTACAATGAGCAGTTCTTC. Its translation: CASSLAYTSGRRSSYNEQFF.

The chain employs TRBV5-1 and TRBJ2-7, with TRBD1 matching over 8 bases. Germline values: CDR1 SGHRS, CDR2 YFSETQ. There are 14 residues in the CDR3. The junction had 6 bases not matched to a gene; V was cut back by 2 bases and J by 5 bases. CDR3 sequence reads: CASSFGQGTNEQYF. In nucleotides, the CDR3 is TGCGCCAGCAGCTTCGGACAGGGCACCAACGAGCAGTACTTC.

This clone came up once. This chain links TRBV7-2 with TRBJ2-1; 11 nucleotides agree with TRBD2. Germline V lookup: CDR1 SGHTA, CDR2 FQGNSA. CDR3 length: 16 residues. With V trimmed by 5 bases and J by 7 bases, 10 bases remained unmatched. The CDR3, as DNA: TGTGCCAGCAGCCGCATTACTAGCGGGAGAATAAATGAGCAGTTCTTC. It is translated as CASSRITSGRINEQFF.

The chain is built from TRBV4-2 and TRBJ2-5; D uncertain. The CDR3 consists of 15 residues. Trimming removed 2 bases from V and 0 bases from J, with 10 bases in between. Germline CDR1 reads LGHNA; CDR2 reads YNFKEQ. CDR3 residues: CASSQSPGYQETQYF. The CDR3 coding sequence is TGTGCCAGCAGCCAAAGTCCGGGCTACCAAGAGACCCAGTACTTC.

On this clone itself: Sequence at one end of the junction differs from germline and may be a read error. This chain links TRBV7-7 with TRBJ2-7, with 9 bases lining up with TRBD2. This CDR3 has 15 amino acids. From germline, CDR1 is SSHAT and CDR2 FNYEAQ (reference sequence). Here the CDR3 DNA reads TGTGCTAGCAGCTTAGTAATCGGCGGGAGGGGCGAGCAGTACTTC. Translated: CASSLVIGGRGEQYF.